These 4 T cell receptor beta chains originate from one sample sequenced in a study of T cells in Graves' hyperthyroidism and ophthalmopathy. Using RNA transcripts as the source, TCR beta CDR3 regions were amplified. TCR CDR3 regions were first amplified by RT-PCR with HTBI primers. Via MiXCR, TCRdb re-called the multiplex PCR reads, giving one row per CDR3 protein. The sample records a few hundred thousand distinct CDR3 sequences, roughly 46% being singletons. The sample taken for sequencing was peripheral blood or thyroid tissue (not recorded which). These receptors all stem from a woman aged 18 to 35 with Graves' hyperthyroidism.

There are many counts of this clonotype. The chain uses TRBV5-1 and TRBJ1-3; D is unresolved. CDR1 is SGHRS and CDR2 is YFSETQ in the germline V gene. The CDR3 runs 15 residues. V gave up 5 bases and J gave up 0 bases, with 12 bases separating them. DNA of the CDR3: TGCGCCAGCAGGATGGGCAGTTACTCTGGAAACACCATATATTTT. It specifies CASRMGSYSGNTIYF. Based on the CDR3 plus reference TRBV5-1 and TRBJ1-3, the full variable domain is KAGVTQTPRYLIKTRGQQVTLSCSPISGHRSVSWYQQTPGQGLQFLFEYFSETQRNKGNFPGRFSGRQFSNSRSEMNVSTLELGDSALYLCASRMGSYSGNTIYFGEGSWLTVV.

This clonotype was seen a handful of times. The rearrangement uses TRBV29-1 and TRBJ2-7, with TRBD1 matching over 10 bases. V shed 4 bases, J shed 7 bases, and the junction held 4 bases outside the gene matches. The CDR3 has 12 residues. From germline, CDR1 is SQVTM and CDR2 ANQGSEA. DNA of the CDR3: TGCAGCGTTGGGGGGGACAGGGGTGAGCAGTACTTC. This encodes CSVGGDRGEQYF.

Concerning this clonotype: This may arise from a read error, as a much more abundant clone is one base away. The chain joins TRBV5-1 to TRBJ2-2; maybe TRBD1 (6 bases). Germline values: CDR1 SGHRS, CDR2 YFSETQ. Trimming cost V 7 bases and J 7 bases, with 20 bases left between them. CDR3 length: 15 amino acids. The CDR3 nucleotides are TGCGCCAGCGGCTCCTCTCAGGGGTTTGGCGGGGAGCTGTTTTTT. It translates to CASGSSQGFGGELFF.

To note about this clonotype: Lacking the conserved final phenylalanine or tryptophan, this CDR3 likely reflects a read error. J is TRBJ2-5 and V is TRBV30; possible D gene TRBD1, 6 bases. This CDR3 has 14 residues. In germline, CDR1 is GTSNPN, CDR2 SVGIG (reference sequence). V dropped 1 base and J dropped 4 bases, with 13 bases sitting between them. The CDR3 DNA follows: TGTGCCTGGAGTGGCACAACAGGGACAGAGACCCAGTACCTC. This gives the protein CAWSGTTGTETQYL.